Included here is one T cell receptor (beta chain) sequence, with context. Its matching antigen is unknown. These data belong to a study of Graves' ophthalmopathy and Graves' hyperthyroidism. The CDR3 length is 18 residues. Looked up from germline, CDR1 is KGHDR and CDR2 is SFDVKD. V gave up 4 bases and J gave up 11 bases; unmatched junction bases: 21. The study amplified TCR beta CDR3 regions using RNA transcripts. First-round RT-PCR relied on HTBI primers, and a second-round multiplex PCR came next. TCRdb ran MiXCR on the multiplex PCR reads and lists one entry per CDR3 protein. This table has 40,000 to 45,000 distinct CDR3 sequences, approximately 52% appearing once. Broader study findings: Clonotypes were expanded in thyroid at above 0.001 frequency, and most also appeared in blood. From stable hyperthyroidism, ophthalmopathy was separated by a 13-signature model with around 90% sensitivity and less than 83% specificity.

Sequencing was done on a sample of peripheral blood. V usage is TRBV24-1 and J usage is TRBJ2-3; 9 positions agree with TRBD1. The origin of this receptor is an adult man with Graves' ophthalmopathy. The CDR3 bases are TGTGCCACCAGTGACCCAGGGACAGGGAATTTTTCCTACAATGAGCAGTATTTT. Its translation: CATSDPGTGNFSYNEQYF.